The clone carrying this TCR beta chain was seen more than once but under ten times. This sample is drawn from a study of molecular identifiers for immune sequencing clone quantification. Bulk TCR libraries used previously described methods and listed TCR primers. Each CDR3 protein is one row after TCRdb ran MiXCR on the PCR reads. This sample has 460,000 or so distinct CDR3 sequences; around 23% occur once, and the top ten carry 0.7% to 0.9%. V was clipped by 3 bases and J by 4 bases, with 9 bases between them. Germline values: CDR1 SGHAT, CDR2 FQDESV (reference sequence). The CDR3 covers 14 residues.

Sequenced input: naive CD8+ T cells from blood, with Jurkat cell RNA spiked in. Subset denoted: FACS-sorted CD8+CD4-CCR7+CD45RA+ naive T cells. The TCR sequence derives from a human donor in good health. Some libraries in this study had Jurkat cell RNA spiked in. The genes are TRBV11-1 and TRBJ2-2, with D possibly TRBD2 on 6 matching bases. The CDR3 is CASSFSGTTGELFF. The CDR3 bases are TGTGCCAGCAGCTTTAGCGGAACCACCGGGGAGCTGTTTTTT.